The 30 T cell receptor beta chains presented below share a single source sample, sequenced in a study of blood T cell repertoires in COVID-19. Some clones are missing from TCRdb's copy, which holds only in-frame ones; the method was immunoSEQ multiplex PCR. The sample contains fewer than 85,000 clones, roughly four fifths of which appear only once. The sequenced sample consisted of peripheral blood. These TCRs come from a human donor in a cohort sampled during active COVID-19.

The CDR3: CASQEGAATNEKLFF. For the CDR3, the DNA is TGTGCCAGCCAAGAGGGGGCTGCAACTAATGAAAAACTGTTTTTT. This rearrangement joins TRBV28 to TRBJ1-4; 7 bases map to TRBD1. CDR1 is MDHEN and CDR2 is SYDVKM in the germline V gene. CDR3 size: 15 residues. The junction had 6 bases not matched to a gene; V was cut back by 8 bases and J by 0 bases. The full variable domain, completed using reference TRBV28 and TRBJ1-4, is DVKVTQSSRYLVKRTGEKVFLECVQDMDHENMFWYRQDPGLGLRLIYFSYDVKMKEKGDIPEGYSVSREKKERFSLILESASTNQTSMYLCASQEGAATNEKLFFGSGTQLSVL.

This rearrangement joins TRBV7-8 to TRBJ2-4; D ambiguous. There are 15 residues in the CDR3. Trimming took 5 bases from V and 0 from J, leaving 11 bases between them. CDR1 is SGHVS and CDR2 is FQNEAQ in the germline V gene. CDR3 sequence: CASSINTAAKNIQYF. CDR3 nucleotide sequence: TGTGCCAGCAGCATAAACACAGCAGCCAAAAACATTCAGTACTTC.

This chain uses TRBV11-2 with TRBJ2-7; no clear D gene. Germline CDR1 SGHAT, CDR2 FQNNGV. There are 14 residues in the CDR3. The ends were cut back, 1 base at V and 5 bases at J, with 12 bases in the middle. CDR3 nucleotide sequence: TGTGCCAGCAGCTTAGTTTCCACAGTCAACGAGCAGTACTTC. Protein: CASSLVSTVNEQYF.

The chain combines TRBV13 with TRBJ1-6; 7 nucleotides agree with TRBD1. The CDR3 loop spans 14 amino acids. The germline V gene encodes CDR1 PRHDT and CDR2 FYEKMQ (reference sequence). J lost 7 bases, V lost 2 bases, and 2 bases had no gene match. The CDR3 protein is CASSLQGQNSPLHF. DNA for the CDR3: TGTGCCAGCAGCTTACAGGGACAGAATTCACCCCTCCACTTT.

The rearrangement uses TRBV7-2 and TRBJ1-3; TRBD1 matches at 11 bases. In germline, CDR1 is SGHTA, CDR2 FQGNSA. The V gene end was trimmed by 2 bases and the J gene end by 0 bases; junction bases not matched to a gene: 6. This CDR3 has 18 residues. Here the CDR3 reads CASSLKGTGGLSGNTIYF. CDR3 nucleotide sequence: TGTGCCAGCAGCTTAAAAGGGACAGGGGGACTCTCTGGAAACACCATATATTTT.

This sequence joins TRBV4-2 and TRBJ2-7; the D gene is possibly TRBD1 (6 bases). Germline V gene data show CDR1 as LGHNA and CDR2 as YNFKEQ. Trimming took 1 base from V and 1 from J, leaving 20 bases between them. This CDR3 comprises 18 residues. CDR3 in DNA: TGTGCCAGCAGCCAAGCTGGCTTGTGGCAGCAGGGGTCCTACGAGCAGTACTTC. As protein: CASSQAGLWQQGSYEQYF.

As for this clone: Different DNA sequences within this sample yield the same CDR3. The V call is TRBV27, the J call TRBJ2-7, with D maybe TRBD1 (7 bases). Germline CDR1 is MNHEY and CDR2 is SMNVEV (reference sequence). The CDR3 extends over 15 amino acids. V dropped 2 bases and J dropped 0 bases, with 11 bases sitting between them. DNA for the CDR3: TGTGCCAGCAGTTTAGGAGGGGGCCCCTCCTACGAGCAGTACTTC. Residues: CASSLGGGPSYEQYF.

The chain is built from TRBV7-9 and TRBJ2-5, with 8 positions matching TRBD1. Unmatched junction bases numbered 21, after V lost 5 bases and J lost 13 bases. The CDR3 contains 16 residues. Germline V gene sequence: CDR1 SEHNR, CDR2 FQNEAQ (reference sequence). This chain's CDR3 is CASSRGQGELTSPRYF. For the CDR3, the DNA is TGTGCCAGCAGCCGAGGACAGGGCGAGTTAACCTCACCTAGGTACTTC.

The V call is TRBV7-2, the J call TRBJ2-5, with 12 bases that match TRBD2. The germline V gene encodes CDR1 SGHTA and CDR2 FQGNSA. The length of the CDR3 is 17 residues. V shed 1 base and J 0 bases; nucleotides not matched to a gene: 3. The CDR3 nucleotides are TGTGCCAGCAGCTTAGGGCTAGCGGGGGGGTACCAAGAGACCCAGTACTTC. Translating gives CASSLGLAGGYQETQYF. Based on the CDR3 plus reference TRBV7-2 and TRBJ2-5, the full variable domain is GAGVSQSPSNKVTEKGKDVELRCDPISGHTALYWYRQSLGQGLEFLIYFQGNSAPDKSGLPSDRFSAERTGGSVSTLTIQRTQQEDSAVYLCASSLGLAGGYQETQYFGPGTRLLVL.

The chain has TRBV7-2 and TRBJ2-1; no firm D call. Germline loops: CDR1 SGHTA, CDR2 FQGNSA. Trimming stripped 0 bases from V and 10 bases from J, with 16 bases between. There are 15 residues in the CDR3. In DNA form, the CDR3 reads TGTGCCAGCAGCTTAGCTTTTACTCGAGGTGGGGAGCAGTTCTTC. Translating it yields CASSLAFTRGGEQFF.

The V call is TRBV7-9, the J call TRBJ2-7, with 9 bases lining up with TRBD2. CDR3 size: 16 residues. Germline lookup yields CDR1 SEHNR and CDR2 FQNEAQ (reference sequence). V lost 4 bases and J lost 2; bases outside the gene matches: 9. The CDR3 region has the DNA TGTGCCAGCAGCTACCTTGCTGGGACTAGCCCCTACGAGCAGTACTTC. It is translated as CASSYLAGTSPYEQYF.

The V call is TRBV6-5, the J call TRBJ1-1; D not certain. Trimming pared 6 bases from V and 5 bases from J, leaving 19 bases between. CDR1 and CDR2 (germline): MNHEY, SVGAGI. The length of the CDR3 is 15 residues. CDR3 loop: CASRTDLARGTEAFF. CDR3 DNA sequence: TGTGCCAGCAGAACGGACCTCGCCCGAGGGACTGAAGCTTTCTTT.

The J gene is TRBJ1-2, the V gene TRBV18; 8 bases are shared with TRBD1. CDR3 length: 17 amino acids. J lost 6 bases, V lost 3 bases, and 15 bases had no gene match. From germline, CDR1 is KGHSH and CDR2 LQKENI. The chain's CDR3 is CASSPGPGPTGADGYTF. In DNA form, the CDR3 reads TGTGCCAGCTCACCGGGGCCGGGTCCGACAGGGGCTGATGGCTACACCTTC.

The V and J genes are TRBV7-8 and TRBJ2-2, with unresolved D. V shed 4 bases and J shed 5 bases, with 11 bases lying between them. The CDR3 spans 14 residues. Germline V gene lookup returns CDR1 SGHVS and CDR2 FQNEAQ. CDR3 DNA: TGTGCCAGCAGCTACCGACGACAAACCGGGGAGCTGTTTTTT. It specifies CASSYRRQTGELFF.

The gene calls are TRBV10-3 and TRBJ2-5; D uncertain. Trimming removed 6 bases at V and 2 bases at J, with 10 bases between. The CDR3 is 13 residues long. Per the germline V gene, CDR1 is ENHRY and CDR2 is SYGVKD. The CDR3 region is CAISPLVQETQYF. CDR3 nucleotides: TGTGCCATCAGCCCTCTCGTACAAGAGACCCAGTACTTC.

The chain uses TRBV19 and TRBJ2-1; 10 positions match TRBD2. Germline CDR1 reads LNHDA; CDR2 reads SQIVND (reference sequence). J gave up 2 bases and V 2 bases, and 0 bases lay outside the gene matches. There are 15 residues in the CDR3. CDR3 protein: CASSISGGAYNEQFF. For the CDR3, the DNA is TGTGCCAGTAGTATAAGCGGGGGGGCCTACAATGAGCAGTTCTTC.

CDR3 residues: CASSYTRRDSPLHF. In nucleotides, the CDR3 is TGTGCCAGCAGTTACACACGGAGAGATTCACCCCTCCACTTT. The rearrangement links TRBV6-5 to TRBJ1-6; D ambiguous. This CDR3 comprises 14 residues. Looked up from germline, CDR1 is MNHEY and CDR2 is SVGAGI. Trimming removed 2 bases from V and 8 bases from J, with 10 bases in between.

The chain couples TRBV10-3 to TRBJ2-2, with D possibly TRBD2 on 6 matching bases. CDR1 and CDR2 (germline): ENHRY, SYGVKD. CDR3 length: 13 residues. Trimming removed 7 bases at V and 7 bases at J, with 13 bases between. DNA of the CDR3: TGTGCCATCACCCCTGCCGGGGGCGGGGAGCTGTTTTTT. As protein: CAITPAGGGELFF.

The rearrangement uses TRBV7-9 and TRBJ1-2, with a weak D call TRBD1 (6 bases). Between the trimmed V and J ends, which lost 5 bases and 8 bases, there was a span of 15 bases. Germline CDR1 is SEHNR and CDR2 is FQNEAQ (reference sequence). The CDR3 sequence is 13 residues long. The CDR3 reads CASSPDSRVGYTF. The CDR3, as DNA: TGTGCCAGCAGCCCGGACAGTCGGGTAGGCTACACCTTC.

Note on this clone: This specimen includes other DNA sequences encoding the same CDR3. The chain employs TRBV2 and TRBJ2-1, with 12 bases that match TRBD2. The CDR3 length is 18 residues. CDR1 SNHLY and CDR2 FYNNEI come from the germline V gene. The V gene end was trimmed by 2 bases and the J gene end by 2 bases; junction bases not matched to a gene: 7. The CDR3 coding sequence is TGTGCCAGCAGTGAATGGGCTAGCGGGGGGGCAGCCTACAATGAGCAGTTCTTC. Translation: CASSEWASGGAAYNEQFF.

J is TRBJ2-3 and V is TRBV9, with 10 bases matching TRBD2. Germline V lookup: CDR1 SGDLS, CDR2 YYNGEE. J lost 0 bases, V lost 0 bases, and 7 bases had no gene match. This CDR3 is 18 amino acids long. In DNA form, the CDR3 reads TGTGCCAGCAGCGTAGGTACTAGCGGGGCGGGGAGCACAGATACGCAGTATTTT. Protein product: CASSVGTSGAGSTDTQYF.

This chain uses TRBV10-3 with TRBJ1-1, with TRBD1 matching over 12 bases. The CDR3 length is 16 residues. J gave up 6 bases and V 2 bases, and 7 bases lay outside the gene matches. CDR1 ENHRY and CDR2 SYGVKD come from the germline V gene. CDR3 amino acids: CAISEPRGQGAPEAFF. The CDR3, as DNA: TGTGCCATCAGTGAGCCAAGGGGACAGGGGGCGCCTGAAGCTTTCTTT.

Only a few counts were recorded for this clone. V usage is TRBV4-3 and J usage is TRBJ1-1; 8 bases are shared with TRBD1. J lost 0 bases, V lost 0 bases, and 9 bases had no gene match. Germline V CDR1 and CDR2: LGHNA, YSLEER. The CDR3 loop spans 18 amino acids. CDR3 amino acids: CASSQEALWTGLNTEAFF. CDR3 in DNA: TGCGCCAGCAGCCAAGAGGCCCTGTGGACAGGGTTGAACACTGAAGCTTTCTTT.

Only one count was recorded for this clone. V usage is TRBV11-1 and J usage is TRBJ1-2; 7 nucleotides align to TRBD1. Unmatched junction bases numbered 7, after V lost 5 bases and J lost 4 bases. In germline, CDR1 is SGHAT, CDR2 FQDESV (reference sequence). The CDR3 length is 14 residues. The CDR3 DNA reads as TGTGCCAGCAGCCTCGACAGGGCGGCCTATGGCTACACCTTC. It encodes CASSLDRAAYGYTF. Variable domain in full (rest from reference TRBV11-1 and TRBJ1-2): EAEVAQSPRYKITEKSQAVAFWCDPISGHATLYWYRQILGQGPELLVQFQDESVVDDSQLPKDRFSAERLKGVDSTLKIQPAELGDSAMYLCASSLDRAAYGYTFGSGTRLTVV.

This clone appeared once. This sequence joins TRBV19 and TRBJ1-2; the D is unclear. Trimming removed 3 bases at V and 0 bases at J, with 8 bases between. CDR3 length equals 14 residues. Per the germline V gene, CDR1 is LNHDA and CDR2 is SQIVND (reference sequence). CDR3 DNA sequence: TGTGCCAGTAGTATCATGACTTCTAACTATGGCTACACCTTC. Protein: CASSIMTSNYGYTF. The entire variable domain, with the rest obtained from reference TRBV19 and TRBJ1-2, is as follows: DGGITQSPKYLFRKEGQNVTLSCEQNLNHDAMYWYRQDPGQGLRLIYYSQIVNDFQKGDIAEGYSVSREKKESFPLTVTSAQKNPTAFYLCASSIMTSNYGYTFGSGTRLTVV.

V and J are TRBV6-5 and TRBJ1-4, with 9 nucleotides matching TRBD1. CDR3 length: 16 residues. Per the germline V gene, CDR1 is MNHEY and CDR2 is SVGAGI. Unmatched junction bases numbered 3, after V lost 2 bases and J lost 2 bases. CDR3 region: CASSYGTGSTNEKLFF. The DNA for the CDR3 is TGTGCCAGCAGTTACGGGACAGGGAGTACTAATGAAAAACTGTTTTTT.

This chain joins TRBV7-9 and TRBJ2-5, with D perhaps TRBD2 (6 bases). Germline V gene data show CDR1 as SEHNR and CDR2 as FQNEAQ (reference sequence). The CDR3 has 15 amino acids. V was cut by 5 bases and J by 0 bases, with 13 bases left in between. The DNA for the CDR3 is TGTGCCAGCAGCCCCTGGGGGGAATACCAAGAGACCCAGTACTTC. It is translated as CASSPWGEYQETQYF.

The chain links TRBV5-5 to TRBJ2-7; TRBD2 matches at 8 bases. With V trimmed by 4 bases and J by 4 bases, 4 bases remained unmatched. The CDR3 is made up of 13 amino acids. The germline V gene has CDR1 SGHKS and CDR2 YYEKEE (reference sequence). CDR3 nucleotides: TGTGCCAGCAGCCCCCGGGGGGGTTACGAGCAGTACTTC. It is translated as CASSPRGGYEQYF.

The chain combines TRBV6-5 with TRBJ2-2; maybe TRBD1 (5 bases). The CDR3 spans 13 residues. The V gene lost 7 bases and the J gene lost 4 bases, with 10 bases spanning the gap. Germline V gene sequence: CDR1 MNHEY, CDR2 SVGAGI. The CDR3 loop is CASTQGSTGELFF. The DNA for the CDR3 is TGTGCCAGCACGCAGGGCAGCACCGGGGAGCTGTTTTTT.

The chain employs TRBV12-3 or TRBV12-4 and TRBJ2-3, with D possibly matching TRBD2 (5 bases). V was pared by 4 bases and J by 3 bases, with 5 bases between. The CDR3 length is 12 residues. The CDR3 protein is CASSSGTDTQYF. CDR3 DNA: TGTGCCAGCAGTTCGGGGACAGATACGCAGTATTTT.